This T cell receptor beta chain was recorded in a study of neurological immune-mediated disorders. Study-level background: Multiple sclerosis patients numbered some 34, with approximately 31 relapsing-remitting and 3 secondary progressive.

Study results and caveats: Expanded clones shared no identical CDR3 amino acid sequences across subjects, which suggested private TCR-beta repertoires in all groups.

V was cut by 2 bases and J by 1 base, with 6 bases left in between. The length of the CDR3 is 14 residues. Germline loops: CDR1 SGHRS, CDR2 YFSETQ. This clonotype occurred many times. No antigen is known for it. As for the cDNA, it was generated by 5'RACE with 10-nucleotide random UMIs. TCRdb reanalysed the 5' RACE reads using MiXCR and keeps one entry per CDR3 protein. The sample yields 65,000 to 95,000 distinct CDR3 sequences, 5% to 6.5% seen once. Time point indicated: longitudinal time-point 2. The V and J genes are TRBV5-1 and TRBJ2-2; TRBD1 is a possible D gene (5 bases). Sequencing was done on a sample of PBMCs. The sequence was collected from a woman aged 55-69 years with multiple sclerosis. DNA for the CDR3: TGCGCCAGCAGCTTTGGACAGAACACCGGGGAGCTGTTTTTT. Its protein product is CASSFGQNTGELFF.